This T cell receptor beta chain was identified in a study of blood T cell repertoires in COVID-19 (dated by TCRdb to 2019 to 2021). Concerning the study at large: Samples covering the acute and convalescent phases of COVID-19 were provided by collaborators in the United States, Italy and Spain. The dataset comprised deeply sampled blood TCRbeta repertoires from subjects exposed to, actively infected with, or recovered from COVID-19. Where HLA class I and class II types were available, the types were taken from metadata supplied by the sample provider, not from assay-based typing. The samples were drawn from two sources: the first 160 participants of the ongoing ImmuneRACE study, and 1,254 subjects contributed by 6 global collaborators. The material from the prospective study consisted of cDNA or gDNA derived from T cells, B-cell-depleted T cells, or PBMCs. The sample metadata nearly always contained a de-identified subject ID, COVID-19 status, age in years and sex. The repertoires were released in a freely available public database intended as a resource for research on the immune response to SARS-CoV-2.

The collaborating institutions used their own protocols to collect whole blood in K2EDTA tubes. For TCRbeta analysis, collaborators shipped samples as frozen whole blood, isolated PBMCs, or DNA extracted from either of those sample types. Results the study describes overall, beyond this receptor: The amount of clinical and demographic metadata varied by source and participant and was provided uncurated.

The CDR3, from cysteine to phenylalanine, totals 14 residues. This entry keeps only the CDR3 DNA: 42 bases, framed from base 1. V loses 4 bases at its end and J loses 8 bases; junction bases beyond the gene matches: 5. The germline V gene (reference sequence) specifies SGHNT as CDR1 and YYREEE as CDR2. The immunoSEQ Assay, a bias-controlled multiplex PCR, was used to amplify TCRbeta CDR3 regions from genomic DNA. The authors' pipeline ran thus. Within the assay, amplification of reference gene primers was used to estimate how many nucleated cells each sample contained. To quantify the absolute abundance of each unique TCRbeta CDR3 rearrangement, sequence reads were collapsed and filtered. Productive Simpson clonality was computed per sample as the square root of Simpson's diversity index over productive rearrangements. Here the immuneACCESS table is served through TCRdb, limited to in-frame sequences with V and J called. Missing clones are a known gap in these copies; in checked studies unresolved V genes cover under half, and the rest lacks a known reason. The DNA gave D and trimming, while V, J and clone size come from that table. The sample records more than 200,000 clones, about 85% of which are singletons. The ten biggest clones cover 1.5% to 2% of the sample.

Concerning this clone: Its antigen is still unknown. There are no base qualities to consult, and no much larger clone falls within one base.

Sequenced material: peripheral blood. The V gene is TRBV5-4 and the J gene is TRBJ2-2, and 10 junction bases match TRBD1. The sequence was obtained from a man between 65 and 85 years old with acute or convalescent COVID-19. The CDR3 has the sequence CASSGDRGFGELFF. The sequence in DNA is TGTGCCAGCAGCGGGGACAGGGGATTTGGGGAGCTGTTTTTT. The CDR3 plus the reference TRBV5-4 and TRBJ2-2 genes for the other parts give the full variable domain: ETGVTQSPTHLIKTRGQQVTLRCSSQSGHNTVSWYQQALGQGPQFIFQYYREEENGRGNFPPRFSGLQFPNYSSELNVNALELDDSALYLCASSGDRGFGELFFGEGSRLTVL.